This T cell receptor beta chain emerged from a study of human T cells and chemical hapten exposure listed by TCRdb under 2021. Regarding the research as a whole: The libraries were sequenced as a pool, and the TCR yield per sample differed mostly because of small variations in library volumes within the pool. Peripheral blood TCR repertoire changes were tracked in vivo in alopecia patients during primary and secondary sensitization to the hapten diphenylcyclopropenone (DPC). From each blood RNA sample, both TCR alpha and TCR beta chains were sequenced.

The method was 5' RACE. Sequenced using an Illumina MiSeq. During library preparation, unique molecular identifiers were attached to individual cDNA molecules so that TCRs could be counted in a quantitative, reproducible way. On the study's bioinformatics: The median number of TCRs per sample was approximately 98,000, ranging from roughly 20,000 to 700,000. The Decombinator software suite was used to annotate V, J and CDR3 in the TCR reads. Every sample was subsampled to the same number of TCRs (28,000) for the PS versus PT1 abundance plots. TCRs were defined as expanded if absent before sensitization and observed at least eight times at the 2-week time point. TCRdb reprocessing: public reads trimmed at Q25 with fastp, clones called with MiXCR, in-frame beta chains kept. Each entry is one CDR3 protein sequence, shown with its most common DNA and genes. None of the V and J calls come from the authors' own analysis; TCRdb made them. The sample profile shows 130,000 or so distinct CDR3 sequences; around 4.1% of them were found once. The ten most abundant clones make up under 1.5% of the sample.

Total RNA was extracted from unfractionated whole blood that had been collected in Tempus Blood RNA tubes. Four or five healthy volunteers acted as controls for TCR sequencing and had blood drawn at day 0, 2 weeks and 6 weeks. This clonotype has at least ten counts. It lacks a known antigen. No base quality values were provided; no much bigger clone lies one nucleotide off. Relative to germline, V is 0 bases shorter and J is 13 bases shorter, with 13 bases between their ends. Counted from cysteine to phenylalanine, this CDR3 has 13 amino acids. CDR3 DNA only is kept here, 39 bases in frame from base 1. Via the germline V gene (reference sequence), CDR1 is LGHDT and CDR2 YNNKEL. What the research found in general, with its limitations: After repeated subsampling, changes were observed in the strength of the expansion versus patch-test correlation and in the threshold at which the correlation became significant. DPC sensitization did not change how many TCRs were above 1 in 1000 frequency, and no evidence was found of alterations in global repertoire structure.

This TCR derives from a female donor in good health. Recombination joined TRBV3-1 with TRBJ2-1; TRBD2 is a possible D gene, resting on 5 matching bases. Here the CDR3 is given as CASSQDEGLPQFF. The sequence in DNA is TGTGCCAGCAGCCAAGATGAAGGACTCCCTCAGTTCTTC.